This entry concerns a single T cell receptor (beta chain). As yet, its antigen is unknown. A second PCR, run for roughly 7 to 12 cycles, used a sample-barcoded 5' primer plus a J-beta primer mix. One entry per CDR3 protein, called by TCRdb with MiXCR from the 5' RACE reads. The sample consists of about 640,000 distinct CDR3 sequences, roughly three fifths of them appearing once. The sample is drawn from a study of blood T cells in healthy people across ages. General study results and limits: Getting older went along with TCR beta diversity per million T cells dropping roughly linearly.

V dropped 7 bases and J dropped 4; count of bases not matched to a gene: 8. The CDR3 is 15 residues long. This receptor was obtained from a man in his 60s in good health. The sample comprised blood. The chain carries TRBV12-3 or TRBV12-4 and TRBJ2-1, with 9 bases matching TRBD1. This CDR3 reads CASKPGQGRYNEQFF. As DNA, the CDR3 is TGTGCCAGCAAGCCGGGACAGGGAAGATACAATGAGCAGTTCTTC.